The 21 T cell receptor beta chains presented below share a single source sample, sequenced in a study of blood T cell repertoires in COVID-19. Assay: immunoSEQ multiplex PCR; the TCRdb copy retains only in-frame clones and omits some. The sample has 75,000 to 90,000 clones; 80% are singletons. The sample taken for sequencing was peripheral blood. The origin of the receptors is a woman aged 40 to 50 with active or convalescent COVID-19.

V and J are TRBV7-2 and TRBJ2-3; TRBD1 matches 12 bases. The germline gives CDR1 SGHTA, CDR2 FQGNSA. The CDR3 length is 15 residues. With 4 bases clipped from V and 9 bases from J, the junction kept 8 bases outside the gene matches. The CDR3 region has the DNA TGTGCCAGCAGCTCGGGACAGGGGGCAAGAGGGACGCAGTATTTT. It translates to CASSSGQGARGTQYF.

The chain joins TRBV2 to TRBJ1-1; tentative D call: TRBD1 (6 bases). This CDR3 comprises 13 residues. The germline V gene encodes CDR1 SNHLY and CDR2 FYNNEI. V was cut by 10 bases and J by 6 bases, with 18 bases left in between. CDR3: CAIRTGPGSEAFF. The CDR3 region has the DNA TGTGCCATAAGAACAGGGCCGGGATCTGAAGCTTTCTTT.

This clone was seen many times. The V call is TRBV27, the J call TRBJ2-7, with TRBD1 as a possible D gene (6 bases). Trimming stripped 10 bases from V and 0 bases from J, with 16 bases between. Germline V lookup: CDR1 MNHEY, CDR2 SMNVEV (reference sequence). The CDR3 sequence is 14 residues long. The CDR3 DNA follows: TGTGCCATCAACGGCGGACAGAGCTCCTACGAGCAGTACTTC. Translating gives CAINGGQSSYEQYF.

The chain uses TRBV5-6 and TRBJ1-6, with D possibly matching TRBD1 (5 bases). The germline V gene has CDR1 SGHDT and CDR2 YYEEEE. This CDR3 has 16 amino acids. V was clipped by 0 bases and J by 4 bases, with 11 bases between them. This CDR3 is CASSLGQGLYNSPLHF. CDR3 in DNA: TGTGCCAGCAGCTTGGGCCAGGGATTGTATAATTCACCCCTCCACTTT.

J is TRBJ1-1 and V is TRBV22-1; the D segment call TRBD1 is taken from the table without a DNA check. TRBV22-1 is a known pseudogene. This CDR3 has 15 amino acids. For the CDR3, the DNA is TGTCCTGGGAGCGCACGACAGCTACCGAACACTGAAGCTTTCTTT. It is translated as CPGSARQLPNTEAFF.

This clone has a handful of counts. The V and J genes are TRBV5-1 and TRBJ2-3; no clear D gene. Germline V CDR1 and CDR2: SGHRS, YFSETQ. The CDR3 sequence is 15 residues long. Trimming stripped 4 bases from V and 3 bases from J, with 15 bases between. The CDR3 sequence is CASSAGLFVTDTQYF. As DNA, the CDR3 is TGCGCCAGCAGCGCCGGGTTGTTCGTAACAGATACGCAGTATTTT.

This chain joins TRBV12-5 and TRBJ2-1; 9 nucleotides align to TRBD1. V shed 3 bases and J 5 bases; nucleotides not matched to a gene: 5. The CDR3 extends over 15 amino acids. The germline CDR1 and CDR2 sequences are LGHNT and FRNRAP. The CDR3 reads CASGFGTGSDNEQFF. Written as DNA, the CDR3 is TGTGCTAGTGGTTTTGGGACAGGGTCTGACAATGAGCAGTTCTTC.

This chain connects TRBV4-1 to TRBJ1-6, with 8 bases aligning to TRBD1. With 5 bases clipped from V and 6 bases from J, the junction kept 9 bases outside the gene matches. Germline CDR1 and CDR2: MGHRA and YSYEKL. The CDR3 sequence is 16 residues long. This CDR3 reads CASSDPNTGGNSPLHF. Here the CDR3 DNA reads TGCGCCAGCAGCGACCCGAATACAGGGGGTAATTCACCCCTCCACTTT.

J is TRBJ1-3 and V is TRBV7-9; 7 nucleotides line up with TRBD1. Per germline, CDR1 SEHNR and CDR2 FQNEAQ (reference sequence). The CDR3 runs 13 residues. The V gene end was trimmed by 8 bases and the J gene end by 2 bases; junction bases not matched to a gene: 3. As DNA, the CDR3 is TGTGCCAGCGACAGGGCCCCTGGAAACACCATATATTTT. Amino acid sequence: CASDRAPGNTIYF.

This chain connects TRBV18 to TRBJ1-5, with D tentatively TRBD1 (6 bases). Trimming took 3 bases from V and 5 from J, leaving 17 bases between them. The CDR3 covers 16 residues. Germline V lookup: CDR1 KGHSH, CDR2 LQKENI. The CDR3 protein is CASSPNQLGGDQPQHF. CDR3 nucleotides: TGTGCCAGCTCACCGAATCAGTTAGGGGGGGATCAGCCCCAGCATTTT.

The V and J genes are TRBV5-4 and TRBJ2-7; 8 bases are shared with TRBD1. This CDR3 contains 15 residues. The V gene end was trimmed by 0 bases and the J gene end by 3 bases; junction bases not matched to a gene: 5. Germline lookup yields CDR1 SGHNT and CDR2 YYREEE (reference sequence). The CDR3 protein is CASSLAGGADYEQYF. The CDR3, as DNA: TGTGCCAGCAGCTTGGCAGGGGGCGCAGACTACGAGCAGTACTTC. Combining the CDR3 with reference TRBV5-4 and TRBJ2-7 gives the whole variable domain ETGVTQSPTHLIKTRGQQVTLRCSSQSGHNTVSWYQQALGQGPQFIFQYYREEENGRGNFPPRFSGLQFPNYSSELNVNALELDDSALYLCASSLAGGADYEQYFGPGTRLTVT.

The J gene is TRBJ2-1, the V gene TRBV21-1; the table names TRBD2, a call not compared with the DNA. TRBV21-1 is a listed pseudogene. There are 18 residues in the CDR3. CDR3 nucleotide sequence: TGTGCCAGCAGCAAAGGGGGATCGCGGGAGAGGCTCTACAATGAGCAGTTCTTC. It specifies CASSKGGSRERLYNEQFF.

With respect to this clone: A read error may account for a junction end that differs from germline. The rearrangement joins TRBV7-9 to TRBJ1-3; TRBD1 agrees at 7 bases. The length of the CDR3 is 15 residues. The germline gives CDR1 SEHNR, CDR2 FQNEAQ (reference sequence). This CDR3 is CASSTDDRAGSTIYF. CDR3 DNA sequence: TGTGCCAGCAGCACGGACGACAGGGCCGGAAGCACCATATATTTT. Supplemented by reference TRBV7-9 and TRBJ1-3, the full variable domain reads DTGVSQNPRHKITKRGQNVTFRCDPISEHNRLYWYRQTLGQGPEFLTYFQNEAQLEKSRLLSDRFSAERPKGSFSTLEIQRTEQGDSAMYLCASSTDDRAGSTIYFGEGSWLTVV.

The gene calls are TRBV3-1 (or the pseudogene TRBV3-2) and TRBJ2-3; TRBD2 might be the D (6 bases). The CDR3 is 14 residues long. V lost 5 bases, J lost 2 bases, and 11 bases lay in between. Germline CDR1 is LGHDT and CDR2 is YNNKEL (reference sequence). The DNA of the CDR3 is TGTGCCAGCAGCTCGACTAGTCACACAGATACGCAGTATTTT. It codes for CASSSTSHTDTQYF.

This chain joins TRBV7-3 and TRBJ1-1; possibly TRBD1 for D (5 bases). Germline V CDR1 and CDR2: SGHTA, FQGTGA. The CDR3 has 15 amino acids. The V end was cut by 2 bases, the J end by 1 base, with 11 bases between. In nucleotides, the CDR3 is TGTGCCAGCAGCTTAGGGCAGGGAAAGAACACTGAAGCTTTCTTT. It yields the protein CASSLGQGKNTEAFF. The variable domain in full, with the rest retrieved from reference TRBV7-3 and TRBJ1-1, is GAGVSQTPSNKVTEKGKYVELRCDPISGHTALYWYRQSLGQGPEFLIYFQGTGAADDSGLPNDRFFAVRPEGSVSTLKIQRTERGDSAVYLCASSLGQGKNTEAFFGQGTRLTVV.

The chain has TRBV5-6 and TRBJ1-6; D is possibly TRBD1 (5 bases). Germline V gives CDR1 SGHDT, CDR2 YYEEEE. Deletions cut 0 bases from V and 9 bases from J, with 19 bases between. The CDR3 is 17 amino acids. CDR3 protein: CASSLARAATIGSPLHF. In nucleotides, the CDR3 is TGTGCCAGCAGCTTGGCCAGGGCCGCCACTATAGGTTCACCCCTCCACTTT.

Worth noting for this clone: An end of the junction does not agree with germline; a read error may underlie this. Other DNA sequences in the sample encode the same CDR3. J is TRBJ2-7 and V is TRBV28; D perhaps matches TRBD1 (5 bases). The CDR3 totals 15 residues. Germline V CDR1 and CDR2: MDHEN, SYDVKM. CDR3 DNA: TGTGCCAGCGTCTCAGGGCAGAATGTGAGATACGAACAGTACTTC. Translating gives CASVSGQNVRYEQYF.

CDR3 DNA sequence: TGTGCCTGGAGTGGACAGGGGGGGGCAGATACGCAGTATTTT. Amino acid sequence: CAWSGQGGADTQYF. The chain combines TRBV30 with TRBJ2-3; 9 nucleotides match TRBD1. The junction had 3 bases not matched to a gene; V was cut back by 1 base and J by 4 bases. Germline V gene sequence: CDR1 GTSNPN, CDR2 SVGIG (reference sequence). This CDR3 comprises 14 residues. Using reference TRBV30 and TRBJ2-3 for the parts outside the CDR3, the full variable domain is SQTIHQWPATLVQPVGSPLSLECTVEGTSNPNLYWYRQAAGRGLQLLFYSVGIGQISSEVPQNLSASRPQDRQFILSSKKLLLSDSGFYLCAWSGQGGADTQYFGPGTRLTVL.

The chain has TRBV19 and TRBJ2-1, with 13 bases that match TRBD2. With V trimmed by 5 bases and J by 0 bases, 4 bases remained unmatched. The CDR3 totals 17 residues. Germline V gene lookup returns CDR1 LNHDA and CDR2 SQIVND (reference sequence). CDR3 sequence: CASSGGLAGSSYNEQFF. The DNA for the CDR3 is TGTGCCAGTAGTGGGGGACTAGCGGGGAGCTCCTACAATGAGCAGTTCTTC.

The CDR3 DNA sequence: TGCGCCAGCAGCCAAGATCCGGGACTAATTCAGTACTTC. It yields the protein CASSQDPGLIQYF. The rearrangement links TRBV4-3 to TRBJ2-4, with 7 bases fitting TRBD2. The CDR3 runs to 13 residues. V dropped 0 bases and J dropped 10; count of bases not matched to a gene: 3. The germline CDR1 and CDR2 sequences are LGHNA and YSLEER.

V is TRBV9 and J is TRBJ2-2, with 7 positions matching TRBD1. The CDR3 has 16 amino acids. CDR1 is SGDLS, CDR2 YYNGEE, per germline. Losses at the gene ends were 2 bases for V and 2 bases for J; bases not matched to a gene: 6. CDR3 loop: CASSVPQGRNTGELFF. CDR3 bases: TGTGCCAGCAGCGTCCCACAGGGGAGAAACACCGGGGAGCTGTTTTTT.